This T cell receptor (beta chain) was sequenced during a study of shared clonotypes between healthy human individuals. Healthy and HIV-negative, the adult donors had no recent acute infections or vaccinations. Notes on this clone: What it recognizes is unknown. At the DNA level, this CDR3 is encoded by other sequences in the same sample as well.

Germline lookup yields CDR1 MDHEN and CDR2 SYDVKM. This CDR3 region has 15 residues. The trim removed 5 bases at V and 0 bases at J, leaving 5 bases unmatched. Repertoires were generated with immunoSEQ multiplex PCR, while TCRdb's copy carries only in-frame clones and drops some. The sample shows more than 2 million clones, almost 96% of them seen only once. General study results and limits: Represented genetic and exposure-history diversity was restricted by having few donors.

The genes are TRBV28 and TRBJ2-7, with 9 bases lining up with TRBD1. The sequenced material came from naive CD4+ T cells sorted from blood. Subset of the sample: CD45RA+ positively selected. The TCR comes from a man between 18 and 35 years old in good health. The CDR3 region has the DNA TGTGCCAGCAGTCCCCCGGGACAGGGCTCCTACGAGCAGTACTTC. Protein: CASSPPGQGSYEQYF.